These T cell receptor beta chains were read from a single sample in a study of blood T cell repertoires in COVID-19. Repertoires were generated with immunoSEQ multiplex PCR, while TCRdb's copy carries only in-frame clones and drops some. The data show 200,000 to 250,000 clones, roughly 90% seen once. Input material: PBMCs or T cells enriched from blood (not recorded which). All receptors derive from a woman aged 45-59 years in a cohort exposed to, infected with or recovered from COVID-19 (not recorded which). CDR3s include the opening cysteine and the closing phenylalanine or tryptophan. A D gene is named only where the DNA matches it firmly. Clone size appears in some rows only: once, few, many, or a class for an expanded clone.

TRBJ2-1	NA	TRBD1	TRBV5-5	CASSTEDRGRDEQFF	TGTGCCAGCAGCACAGAGGACAGGGGGCGAGATGAGCAGTTCTTC
TRBJ1-5	NA	TRBD1	TRBV7-2	CASSSLGTGAQPQHF	TGTGCCAGCAGCAGCTTGGGGACAGGGGCTCAGCCCCAGCATTTT
TRBJ1-2	NA	TRBD1	TRBV6-5	CASSIGTGGSGYTF	TGTGCCAGCAGTATCGGGACAGGGGGATCTGGCTACACCTTC
TRBJ1-2	NA	TRBD1	TRBV3-1/TRBV3-2	CASSPGTGDGYTF	TGTGCCAGCAGTCCTGGGACAGGGGATGGCTACACCTTC
TRBJ1-6	NA	TRBD1	TRBV16	CASSNLDRGSSPLHF	TGTGCCAGCAGCAACCTCGACAGGGGGAGTTCACCCCTCCACTTT
TRBJ2-7	once	NA	TRBV6-5	CASSYSREDYEQYF	TGTGCCAGCAGTTACTCCAGGGAGGACTACGAGCAGTACTTC
TRBJ2-5	NA	TRBD2	TRBV6-4	CASSDSRGAQYF	TGTGCCAGCAGTGACTCGCGGGGGGCCCAGTACTTC
TRBJ1-1	NA	NA	TRBV5-6	CASSLWGVNTEAFF	TGTGCCAGCAGCTTGTGGGGAGTGAACACTGAAGCTTTCTTT
TRBJ2-1	NA	TRBD1	TRBV2	CASSAGTAYNEQFF	TGTGCCAGCAGTGCCGGGACAGCCTACAATGAGCAGTTCTTC
TRBJ2-1	NA	TRBD2	TRBV5-5	CASSRPGLAGGTGNEQFF	TGTGCCAGCAGCCGCCCGGGACTAGCGGGGGGGACGGGCAATGAGCAGTTCTTC
TRBJ2-1	NA	NA	TRBV6-2/TRBV6-3	CASSSTLPGNEQFF	TGTGCCAGCAGTTCTACCCTACCGGGGAATGAGCAGTTCTTC
TRBJ2-3	NA	NA	TRBV7-3	CASSLTGFTDTQYF	TGTGCCAGCAGCTTAACCGGGTTCACAGATACGCAGTATTTT
TRBJ2-5	NA	NA	TRBV6-5	CASSPQVRETQYF	TGTGCCAGCAGTCCTCAGGTCAGGGAGACCCAGTACTTC
TRBJ1-4	once	NA	TRBV28	CASSGEGGEKLFF	TGTGCCAGCTCAGGGGAGGGTGGTGAAAAACTGTTTTTT
TRBJ2-6	NA	TRBD2	TRBV5-8	CARTTSGSGANVLTF	TGTGCCAGGACGACTAGCGGCTCTGGGGCCAACGTCCTGACTTTC
TRBJ2-3	NA	NA	TRBV6-5	CASRGWGADTQYF	TGTGCCAGCAGAGGGTGGGGCGCAGATACGCAGTATTTT
TRBJ1-4	NA	TRBD1	TRBV7-9	CASSSRTGGAGREKLFF	TGTGCCAGCAGCTCCCGGACAGGGGGCGCCGGGAGAGAAAAACTGTTTTTT
TRBJ1-1	NA	TRBD1	TRBV24-1	CATSDRTGGKAFF	TGTGCCACCAGTGACAGAACAGGGGGGAAAGCTTTCTTT